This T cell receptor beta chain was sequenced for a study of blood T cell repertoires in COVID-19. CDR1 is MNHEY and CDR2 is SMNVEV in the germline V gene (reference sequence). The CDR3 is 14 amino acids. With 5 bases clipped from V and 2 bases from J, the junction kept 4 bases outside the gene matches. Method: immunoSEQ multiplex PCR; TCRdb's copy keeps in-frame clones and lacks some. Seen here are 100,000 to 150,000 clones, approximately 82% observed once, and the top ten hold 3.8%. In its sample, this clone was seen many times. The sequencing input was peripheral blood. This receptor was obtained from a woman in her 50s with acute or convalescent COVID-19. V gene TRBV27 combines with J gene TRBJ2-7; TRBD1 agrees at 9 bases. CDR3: CASSPWDRAYEQYF. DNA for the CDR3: TGTGCCAGCAGTCCCTGGGACAGGGCCTACGAGCAGTACTTC.